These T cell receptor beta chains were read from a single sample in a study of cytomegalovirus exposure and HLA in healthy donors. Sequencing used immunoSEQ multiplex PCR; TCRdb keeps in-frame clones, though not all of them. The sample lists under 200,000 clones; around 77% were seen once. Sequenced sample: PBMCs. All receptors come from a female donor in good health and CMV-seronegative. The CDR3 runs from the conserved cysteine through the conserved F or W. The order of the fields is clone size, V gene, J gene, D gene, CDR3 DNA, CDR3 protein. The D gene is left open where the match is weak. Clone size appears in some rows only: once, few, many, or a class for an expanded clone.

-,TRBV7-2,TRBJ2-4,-,TGTGCCAGCAGCTCCGGTTCTCTAGCCAAAAACATTCAGTACTTC,CASSSGSLAKNIQYF
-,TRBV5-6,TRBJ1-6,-,TGTGCCAGCAGCTTTGGGACTGGCTCCTATAATTCACCCCTCCACTTT,CASSFGTGSYNSPLHF
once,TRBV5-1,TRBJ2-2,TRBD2,TGCGCCAGCAGTAGCGGGGCGGGCACCGGGGAGCTGTTTTTT,CASSSGAGTGELFF
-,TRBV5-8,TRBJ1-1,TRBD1,TGTGCCAGCAGCCTAGGGACAGGGGGGCGTTCAACTGAAGCTTTCTTT,CASSLGTGGRSTEAFF
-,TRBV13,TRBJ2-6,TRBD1,TGTGCCAGCAGCTTAGACAGGGGGCTCTCCTCTGGGGCCAACGTCCTGACTTTC,CASSLDRGLSSGANVLTF
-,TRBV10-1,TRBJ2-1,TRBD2,TGCGCCAGCACAGTCGGACTAGCGGGAGCGGAAGGAGGTGAGCAGTTCTTC,CASTVGLAGAEGGEQFF
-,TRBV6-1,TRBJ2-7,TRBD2,TGTGCCAGCAGGGGACTAGCGGGAGCCGGCGAGCAGTACTTC,CASRGLAGAGEQYF
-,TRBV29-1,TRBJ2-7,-,TGCAGCGTTGAAACCAGCCAGGGAGGTCGCGAGCAGTACTTC,CSVETSQGGREQYF
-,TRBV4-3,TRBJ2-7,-,TGCGCCAGCAGCCAAGATCCCCACGGGAGCTCCTACGAGCAGTACTTC,CASSQDPHGSSYEQYF
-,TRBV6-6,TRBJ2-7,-,TGTGCCAGCAGTAGGGACACCTCCTACGAGCAGTACTTC,CASSRDTSYEQYF
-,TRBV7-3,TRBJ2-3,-,TGTGCCAGCAGCTTATTAGGGCGGGTCACAGATACGCAGTATTTT,CASSLLGRVTDTQYF
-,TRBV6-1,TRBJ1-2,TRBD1,TGTGCCAGCAGAGGGACAGCGACTCTCTATGGCTACACCTTC,CASRGTATLYGYTF
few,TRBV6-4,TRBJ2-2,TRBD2,TGTGCCAGCAGTGACACCGGACTAGCGGGGGGGTACGGCACCGGGGAGCTGTTTTTT,CASSDTGLAGGYGTGELFF
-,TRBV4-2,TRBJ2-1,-,TGTGCCAGCAGCCATCCGGCTAGGCGTGGTGAGCAGTTCTTC,CASSHPARRGEQFF
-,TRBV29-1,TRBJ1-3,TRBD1,TGCAGCGCCGAACAGGGGACTGGAAACACCATATATTTT,CSAEQGTGNTIYF
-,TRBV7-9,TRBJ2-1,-,TGTGCCAGCAGCCAATGGGGGGGAGGGGGGGAGCAGTTCTTC,CASSQWGGGGEQFF
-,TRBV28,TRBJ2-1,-,TGTGCCAGCACATTCAAGGTTCGGGGTGAGCAGTTCTTC,CASTFKVRGEQFF
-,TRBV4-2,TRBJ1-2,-,TGTGCCAGCAGCCAAGGAACCGTGGGTCGGGTGGCGAACTATGGCTACACCTTC,CASSQGTVGRVANYGYTF
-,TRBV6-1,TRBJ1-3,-,TGTGCCAGCACTCGAGGAGTTGGTGGAAACACCATATATTTT,CASTRGVGGNTIYF
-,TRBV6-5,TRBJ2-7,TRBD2,TGTGCCAGCAGTTACTCGAGACTAGCGGGAAGCTACGAGCAGTACTTC,CASSYSRLAGSYEQYF
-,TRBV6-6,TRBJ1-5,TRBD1,TGTGCCAGCAGGGGACAGGGACGGCCCCAGCATTTT,CASRGQGRPQHF